These T cell receptor beta chains were read from a single sample in a study of T cells after yellow fever vaccination. Using its own MiXCR run on the 5' RACE reads, TCRdb lists one record per CDR3 protein. The sample holds some 560,000 distinct CDR3 sequences; 17% are singletons and the top ten take approximately 15%. Sequences were derived from PBMCs, sampled 4 to 6 days after the first yellow fever vaccination. Receptor source: a man between 18 and 35 years old who received the YFV17D yellow fever vaccine. Both conserved end residues are part of each CDR3. D genes are given only for firm matches. The size entry is marked missing in some rows and otherwise reads once, few, many or a size class.

V	J	D	size	DNA	CDR3
TRBV7-9	TRBJ2-1	TRBD2	many	TGTGCCAGCAGTTCCGAGTATCGGGGGGGGGCCCACAATGAGCAGTTCTTC	CASSSEYRGGAHNEQFF
TRBV6-2/TRBV6-3	TRBJ1-1	-	-	TGTGCCAGCAGGATTTACGAGTGGGGGCTGAACACTGAAGCTTTCTTT	CASRIYEWGLNTEAFF
TRBV7-2	TRBJ1-5	TRBD1	-	TGTGCCAGCAGCTCTACAGGGGGTCAGCCCCAGCATTTT	CASSSTGGQPQHF
TRBV4-2	TRBJ2-5	-	-	TGTGCCAGCAGCCAAGCCCCTGAGGAGACCCAGTACTTC	CASSQAPEETQYF
TRBV20-1	TRBJ1-1	-	-	TGCAGTGCTAATAAGGGGATGAACACTGAAGCTTTCTTT	CSANKGMNTEAFF
TRBV3-1	TRBJ2-1	-	few	TGTGCCAGCAGCCAAATTGCGACAAAGCAGTTCTTC	CASSQIATKQFF
TRBV6-2/TRBV6-3	TRBJ2-5	-	few	TGTGCCAGCAGTTACGTCGGCCCCGCGGGCCAAGAGACCCAGTACTTC	CASSYVGPAGQETQYF
TRBV6-1	TRBJ1-5	-	-	TGTGCCAGCATGGGAGGGTTGAATCAGCCCCAGCATTTT	CASMGGLNQPQHF
TRBV5-1	TRBJ2-2	-	-	TGCGCCAGCAGCTTTTTTTTAGACAGCGCATCGGACGGGGAGCTGTTTTTT	CASSFFLDSASDGELFF
TRBV25-1	TRBJ1-6	-	-	TGTGCCAGCAGTCCGGGCACCTATAATTCACCCCTCCACTTT	CASSPGTYNSPLHF
TRBV6-1	TRBJ2-7	-	-	TGTGCCAGCAGCTCCAGGGTAACCTACGAGCAGTACTTC	CASSSRVTYEQYF
TRBV9	TRBJ2-1	-	-	TGTGCCAGCAGCGAAGAGCTGGGGCAGCAGTTCTTC	CASSEELGQQFF
TRBV7-9	TRBJ2-5	-	few	TGTGCCAGCAGCTTCGAGGGCCTCCGTGTGGAGACCCAGTACTTC	CASSFEGLRVETQYF
TRBV7-2	TRBJ1-1	-	few	TGTGCCAGCAGCGCCCGGATACAGGGTGAAGCTTTCTTT	CASSARIQGEAFF
TRBV28	TRBJ2-5	TRBD2	few	TGTGCCAGCAGTGAACGGACTAGCGGGGCGGGAGAGACCCAGTACTTC	CASSERTSGAGETQYF
TRBV7-2	TRBJ1-1	-	few	TGTGCCAGCAGTCCCAGGATCATGAACACTGAAGCTTTCTTT	CASSPRIMNTEAFF
TRBV10-3	TRBJ1-3	TRBD1	-	TGTGCCATCAGTGATCCTGGGACAGGGTCTGGAAACACCATATATTTT	CAISDPGTGSGNTIYF
TRBV18	TRBJ2-5	-	-	TGTGCCAGCTCACCTGGGTATGAGACCCAGTACTTC	CASSPGYETQYF
TRBV10-3	TRBJ2-7	-	few	TGTGCCATCAGTAGAGACAGGACCTACGAGCAGTACTTC	CAISRDRTYEQYF
TRBV7-9	TRBJ1-1	-	few	TGTGCCAGCTGGGAAGAGGGCTTGGGGGACACTGAAGCTTTCTTT	CASWEEGLGDTEAFF
TRBV19	TRBJ1-5	TRBD1	few	TGTGCCAGTAACGCAGCCGGGACAGGGGGCAACAATCAGCCCCAGCATTTT	CASNAAGTGGNNQPQHF
TRBV7-9	TRBJ2-1	-	few	TGTGCCAGCAGCTTTCAGGCGAATGAGCAGTTCTTC	CASSFQANEQFF
TRBV4-2	TRBJ1-1	-	-	TGTGCCAGCAGCCAAGAGCGACAGAGATGGAGCGATGAAGCTTTCTTT	CASSQERQRWSDEAFF
TRBV5-6	TRBJ2-5	TRBD2	many	TGTGCCAGCAGCTTTATAGCGGGGGGGCCTGAGACCCAGTACTTC	CASSFIAGGPETQYF
TRBV12-3/TRBV12-4	TRBJ2-2	TRBD2	few	TGTGCCAGCCTCAGCGGGGGGGTGGGGGAGCTGTTTTTT	CASLSGGVGELFF
TRBV4-3	TRBJ2-1	-	-	TGCGCCAGCAGCCAAGGGCCCAGGGGCAATGAGCAGTTCTTC	CASSQGPRGNEQFF
TRBV6-5	TRBJ1-6	-	many	TGTGCCAGCAGTTACTTTACGGCAGCTAATCTGAATTCACCCCTCCACTTT	CASSYFTAANLNSPLHF
TRBV7-6	TRBJ1-2	-	few	TGTGCCAGCACCCCCGGCGGTCAGGGTACCCTCTATGGCTACACCTTC	CASTPGGQGTLYGYTF
TRBV20-1	TRBJ2-2	TRBD1	-	TGCAGTGCTAGATCGGACAGGGTCACCGGGGAGCTGTTTTTT	CSARSDRVTGELFF
TRBV15	TRBJ1-2	TRBD1	few	TGTGCCACCAGCAGGGACAGGGTTGTGGATGGCTACACCTTC	CATSRDRVVDGYTF
TRBV5-1	TRBJ1-1	-	many	TGTGCCAGCAGTTTAGATCCAGGGAACACTGAAGCTTTCTTT	CASSLDPGNTEAFF
TRBV9	TRBJ1-3	-	-	TGTGCCAGCAGCGCCACCTCGGGAGCCGGAAACACCATATATTTT	CASSATSGAGNTIYF
TRBV12-3/TRBV12-4	TRBJ2-3	-	-	TGTGCCAGCAGTTTCTTAGGGGGTAGAGCGTATTTT	CASSFLGGRAYF
TRBV10-3	TRBJ2-1	-	-	TGTGCCGGCGGAGACACGGTCTCCCACAATGAGCAGTTCTTC	CAGGDTVSHNEQFF
TRBV6-4	TRBJ1-1	-	-	TGTGCCAGCAGTGACTCGCCGGAGAACACTGAAGCTTTCTTT	CASSDSPENTEAFF
TRBV18	TRBJ2-7	TRBD1	-	TGTGCCAGCTCACCAAATACCAGGGGGCAGCAGTACTTC	CASSPNTRGQQYF
TRBV5-1	TRBJ2-7	-	many	TGCGCCAGCAGCTTGGAGGCAGGGGTCTACGAGCAGTACTTC	CASSLEAGVYEQYF
TRBV10-3	TRBJ1-4	-	few	TGTGCCATCAGTGAGTCGCGGGCAGCCGATAATGAAAAACTGTTTTTT	CAISESRAADNEKLFF